This TCR beta chain was recorded in a study of OX40 agonist ivuxolimab in advanced cancers. Looking at the study overall: Prior therapy, whether anti-PD-1, anti-PD-L1 or anti-CTLA-4, was allowed, and roughly 40% had some.

Findings and caveats of the study: The average count of expanded clones was higher among CD8+ T cells than among CD4+.

Profiled with immunoSEQ multiplex PCR; TCRdb holds only in-frame clones, not every one. The profile shows tens of thousands of clones, 75% to 90% of them singletons. CDR3 length equals 14 residues. It was autoimmune disease history or systemic immunosuppression that excluded patients. Blood got drawn at baseline, again on cycle 4 day 1, and then on cycle 7 day 1. With regard to this clone: The antigen is undetermined.

This receptor was taken from an adult with an advanced solid tumor such as melanoma, head and neck, liver or kidney cancer. V usage is TRBV21-1 and J usage is TRBJ1-2. TRBV21-1 represents a pseudogene. The source material was CD4+ or CD8+ T cells sorted from blood, sampled in a trial of the OX40 agonist ivuxolimab. CDR3 DNA: TGTGCCTGCCGTTACGGCCCGCGGCGAGGCGGCTACACCTTC. It specifies CACRYGPRRGGYTF.